This T cell receptor (beta chain) was sequenced during a study of shared T cell receptors in the human thymus. A remark on this clone: Mismatch with germline at one junction end may stem from a read error.

Libraries were prepared by immunoSEQ multiplex PCR; TCRdb keeps only in-frame clonotypes and omits some of them. The table includes hundreds of thousands of clones, 85% to 90% detected once. This CDR3 has 13 residues. Germline V gene lookup returns CDR1 SGHTA and CDR2 FQGNSA. The data also belong to a second study, concerning human thymus T cells.

Sequencing used thymocytes. The gene calls are TRBV7-2 and TRBJ2-5; D call uncertain. The TCR was taken from a boy less than two years old with a congenital heart defect. The CDR3 is CASSLAQYAGRDF. CDR3 in DNA: TGTGCCAGCAGCTTAGCGCAATATGCTGGCCGGGACTTC.